In this sample, the clone carrying this T cell receptor beta chain turned up many times. This entry is derived from a study of CD8+ T cells in alopecia areata. Following RNA extraction, reverse transcription yielded cDNA that acted as the sequencing template. Produced via immunoSEQ multiplex PCR; TCRdb's table is partial and in-frame only. The sample lists about 97,000 clones, 41% occurring once. Alopecia areata patients gave lesional scalp punch biopsies and peripheral blood samples. Trimming removed 3 bases from V and 4 bases from J, with 10 bases in between. The germline V gene encodes CDR1 LNHNV and CDR2 YYDKDF (reference sequence). The CDR3 has 13 amino acids.

The sequence was collected from a human donor with alopecia areata. What was sequenced was CD4+ T cells sorted from blood. The genes are TRBV15 and TRBJ2-7; D remains ambiguous. CDR3 in amino acids: CATSSLPPYEQYF. CDR3 nucleotide sequence: TGTGCCACCAGCAGCCTTCCCCCGTACGAGCAGTACTTC.